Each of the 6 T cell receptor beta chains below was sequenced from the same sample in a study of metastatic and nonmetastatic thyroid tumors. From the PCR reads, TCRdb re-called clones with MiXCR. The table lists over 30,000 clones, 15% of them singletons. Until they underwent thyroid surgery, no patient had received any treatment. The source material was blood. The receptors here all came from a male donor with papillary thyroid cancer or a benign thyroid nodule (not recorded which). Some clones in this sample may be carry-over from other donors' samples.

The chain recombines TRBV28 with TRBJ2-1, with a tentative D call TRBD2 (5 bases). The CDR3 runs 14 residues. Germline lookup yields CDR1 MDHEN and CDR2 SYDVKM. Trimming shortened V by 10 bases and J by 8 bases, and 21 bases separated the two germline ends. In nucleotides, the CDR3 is TGTGCCACCCATAGTACAGTGGACTTAGATGAGCAGTTCTTC. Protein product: CATHSTVDLDEQFF. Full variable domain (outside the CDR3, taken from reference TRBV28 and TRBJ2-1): DVKVTQSSRYLVKRTGEKVFLECVQDMDHENMFWYRQDPGLGLRLIYFSYDVKMKEKGDIPEGYSVSREKKERFSLILESASTNQTSMYLCATHSTVDLDEQFFGPGTRLTVL.

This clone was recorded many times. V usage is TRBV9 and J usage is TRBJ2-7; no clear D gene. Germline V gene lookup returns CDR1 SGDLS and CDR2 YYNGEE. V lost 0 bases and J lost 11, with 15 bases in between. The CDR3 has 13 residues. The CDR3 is CASSVVIRFMKYF. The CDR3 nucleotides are TGTGCCAGCAGCGTAGTTATTAGGTTCATGAAGTACTTC.

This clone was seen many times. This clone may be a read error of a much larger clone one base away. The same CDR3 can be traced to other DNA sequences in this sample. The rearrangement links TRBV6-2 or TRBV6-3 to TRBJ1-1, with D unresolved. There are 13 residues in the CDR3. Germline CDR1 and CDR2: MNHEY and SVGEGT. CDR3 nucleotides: TGTGCCAGCAGCCCCCAGGTGAATACTGAAGCTTTCTTT. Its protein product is CASSPQVNTEAFF.

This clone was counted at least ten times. CDR3 in DNA: TGTGCCAGCAGCTTAGCGGAACTTAGAAACACCATATATTTT. It yields the protein CASSLAELRNTIYF. The chain employs TRBV7-9 and TRBJ1-3; D is unclear. The CDR3 totals 14 residues. Trimming stripped 0 bases from V and 5 bases from J, with 8 bases between. Germline V gene data show CDR1 as SEHNR and CDR2 as FQNEAQ (reference sequence).

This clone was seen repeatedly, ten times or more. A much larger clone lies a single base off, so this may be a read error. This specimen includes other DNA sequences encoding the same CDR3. The CDR3 reads CASSQLGLAGSYEQYF. The CDR3 bases are TGTGCCAGCAGCCAACTGGGACTAGCGGGGTCCTACGAGCAGTACTTC. The chain links TRBV28 to TRBJ2-7; 13 positions match TRBD2. V lost 6 bases and J lost 1; bases outside the gene matches: 6. Germline-derived CDR1 and CDR2 are MDHEN and SYDVKM. This CDR3 contains 16 residues. Together with reference TRBV28 and TRBJ2-7, the CDR3 gives the full variable domain: DVKVTQSSRYLVKRTGEKVFLECVQDMDHENMFWYRQDPGLGLRLIYFSYDVKMKEKGDIPEGYSVSREKKERFSLILESASTNQTSMYLCASSQLGLAGSYEQYFGPGTRLTVT.

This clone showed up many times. CDR3 amino acids: CASSEARQGTRGYTF. The CDR3 bases are TGTGCCAGCAGTGAAGCTAGACAGGGTACGAGAGGCTACACCTTC. J is TRBJ1-2 and V is TRBV6-1; TRBD1 agrees at 7 bases. V lost 0 bases to trimming and J lost 8 bases; unmatched junction nucleotides: 9. This CDR3 is built from 15 residues. Germline V lookup: CDR1 MNHNS, CDR2 SASEGT.